Sequencing of this TCR beta chain was carried out in a study of monozygotic twins with inflammatory bowel disease. Eight separate reactions per sample served to make cDNA. Template switching appended UMIs that held a 6-nucleotide sample barcode. Researchers put TCRalpha and TCRbeta cDNA through two nested PCRs lasting approximately 16 and 9 cycles. One entry per CDR3 protein, without DNA, is what TCRdb gives after re-calling the 5' RACE reads. The sample table sets out approximately 330,000 distinct CDR3 sequences. The V gene's germline CDR1 is SGHTA and CDR2 FQGNSA. This CDR3 comprises 15 residues. From whole blood, total RNA was isolated without any sorting of T cells.

This sequence joins TRBV7-2 and TRBJ1-5. Sequences were obtained from blood. This clonotype was sampled from a human donor with ulcerative colitis or Crohn's disease, or a healthy co-twin of an affected twin (not recorded which). CDR3 region: CASSSHGFSNQPQHF.